Sequencing of this T cell receptor beta chain was carried out in a study of T cell responses to AZD1222 COVID-19 vaccine. This table comes from immunoSEQ multiplex PCR, and its TCRdb copy is limited to in-frame clones, with some not included. The sample contains approximately 200,000 clones, approximately 87% of which appear only once. About this clone: The antigen remains unidentified.

Study outcomes and limitations: Of the AZD1222 recipients, only 5 or 6 were seropositive at baseline. Increases in Spike-specific TCR breadth and depth were seen after two AZD1222 doses. Researchers took repertoire samples only after the peak T cell response had come.

Deletions cut 4 bases from V and 6 bases from J, with 15 bases between. Germline loops: CDR1 GTSNPN, CDR2 SVGIG (reference sequence). The CDR3 is made up of 13 amino acids. The source is an adult in good health. The sample in question was peripheral blood, obtained on day 0 of MenACWY control vaccination. V gene TRBV30 combines with J gene TRBJ1-2; unclear D gene. In nucleotides, the CDR3 is TGTGCCTGGAAAAATAATGGGAGAGATGGCTACACCTTC. Its translation is CAWKNNGRDGYTF.